The sequence of this T cell receptor beta chain was determined in a study of prognosis after radiotherapy for stage I lung cancer. Study-wide results and caveats: Reportedly, TRBV and TRBJ gene usage differed by presence of metastases in patients.

Germline CDR1 is DFQATT and CDR2 is SNEGSKA (reference sequence). The V and J ends lost 3 bases and 2 bases, in that order; junction bases with no gene match: 11. The length of the CDR3 is 18 residues. All patients, having had no prior chemotherapy, radiotherapy or other malignancies, were node-negative on CT and PET/CT. The authors drew approximately 6 milliliters of peripheral blood at each of two time points. In its sample, this clonotype is medium-sized (0.01 to 0.1%). Its antigen is unknown. Multiplex PCR, run in two rounds, amplified TCR beta CDR3 from genomic DNA. Primers specific to each TRBV and TRBJ gene were used in first-round PCR. TCRdb re-analysed the multiplex PCR reads in MiXCR, keeping a single row per CDR3 protein. The sample lists around 13,000 distinct CDR3 sequences, about 51% occurring once.

The chain combines TRBV20-1 with TRBJ2-3, with 13 positions matching TRBD2. Sequencing was performed on PBMCs, taken before or after stereotactic body radiation therapy (not recorded which). The TCR was taken from a donor at least 50 years old with non-small cell lung cancer. CDR3 bases: TGCAGTGCTAGGGACGGGGGACTAGCGGGGTGGGTCACAGATACGCAGTATTTT. This encodes CSARDGGLAGWVTDTQYF.